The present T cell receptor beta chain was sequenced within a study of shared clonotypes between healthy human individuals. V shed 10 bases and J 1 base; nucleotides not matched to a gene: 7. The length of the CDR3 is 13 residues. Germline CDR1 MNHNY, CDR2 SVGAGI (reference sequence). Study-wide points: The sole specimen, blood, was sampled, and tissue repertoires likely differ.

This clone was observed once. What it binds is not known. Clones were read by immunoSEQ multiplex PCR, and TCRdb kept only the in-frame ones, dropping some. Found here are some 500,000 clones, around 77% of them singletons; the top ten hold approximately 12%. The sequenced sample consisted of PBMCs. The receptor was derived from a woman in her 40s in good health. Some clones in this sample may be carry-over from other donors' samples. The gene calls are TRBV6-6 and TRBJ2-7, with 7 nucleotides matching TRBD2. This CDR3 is CATTNGGSYEQYF. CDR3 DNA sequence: TGTGCCACCACCAACGGGGGGTCCTACGAGCAGTACTTC.